A selection of T cell receptor beta chains follows, all from one sample in a study of blood T cell repertoires in COVID-19. TCRdb keeps only in-frame clones here, not all; method: immunoSEQ multiplex PCR. The sample contains 25,000 to 30,000 clones, 85% to 90% of which appear only once. The sample comprised peripheral blood. The source is a human donor in a cohort sampled during active COVID-19. Each CDR3 is given without its conserved first and last residue. Each record gives: V gene, J gene, CDR3 protein.

TRBV18,TRBJ1-1,ASSPNVQGADTEAF
TRBV5-6,TRBJ1-6,ASSFGTGGSSPLH
TRBV5-1,TRBJ2-7,ARSLGGGGTYEQY
TRBV24-1,TRBJ1-2,ATSDLPYSDGYT
TRBV18,TRBJ2-7,ASSPVLAGGDEQY
TRBV7-9,TRBJ1-5,ASSGGGAGQPQH
TRBV7-8,TRBJ2-7,ASSPKGRHGQY
TRBV6-5,TRBJ1-1,ASSREPRGNIEAF
TRBV11-3,TRBJ2-7,ASSLMRSSYEQY
TRBV29-1,TRBJ1-1,SVERGKYTEAF
TRBV9,TRBJ2-2,ASRRSGGPGTGELF
TRBV28,TRBJ2-7,ASSLSGQGNYEQY
TRBV9,TRBJ2-7,ASSVGAGGMAYEQY
TRBV5-1,TRBJ1-2,ASSFSANYGYT
TRBV19,TRBJ1-5,ASSVDSPGQPQH
TRBV30,TRBJ1-6,AWMGALVNSPLH
TRBV19,TRBJ2-1,ASKSGGTYNEQF
TRBV5-1,TRBJ2-3,ASSSSGLAGISTDTQY
TRBV27,TRBJ2-1,ASSWDYSNEQF
TRBV7-9,TRBJ2-7,ASSLGGGGGEQY
TRBV7-2,TRBJ1-2,ASSLVHRGLGYT
TRBV7-2,TRBJ1-4,ASSPDRANEKLF
TRBV19,TRBJ2-1,ASSIDIYNEQF
TRBV18,TRBJ2-2,ASSRDSPTGELF
TRBV3-1/TRBV3-2,TRBJ1-4,ASSRRGEIREKLF
TRBV7-9,TRBJ1-2,ASSRQGLNYGYT
TRBV6-5,TRBJ2-5,ASSSLRDRETQY
TRBV7-7,TRBJ2-3,ASSLGSPLSGGEYTDTQY
TRBV18,TRBJ1-2,ASSPPDRVVGYT
TRBV6-5,TRBJ2-1,ASSRDWSSYNEQF
TRBV9,TRBJ2-7,ASSGGTSSTYEQY
TRBV5-1,TRBJ2-2,ASRGADTGELF
TRBV11-3,TRBJ1-1,ASSSEGSAAF
TRBV27,TRBJ1-5,ASSLGSGLSNQPQH
TRBV19,TRBJ1-1,ASSLGDRGMYTEAF
TRBV4-1,TRBJ1-4,ASSQEWAGGEKLF
TRBV12-5,TRBJ1-6,ASFRGGFNSPLH
TRBV18,TRBJ1-2,ASSPGQGILSFYGYT
TRBV24-1,TRBJ2-1,ATSDGLAGKYNEQF
TRBV7-9,TRBJ2-1,ASSLGGGHEQF
TRBV7-9,TRBJ1-1,ASRPRQGDTEAF
TRBV2,TRBJ2-7,ASSLSGGGSYEQY
TRBV3-1/TRBV3-2,TRBJ2-1,ASSRSWSASGGGEQF
TRBV6-5,TRBJ2-7,ASSYADRGLVWQY